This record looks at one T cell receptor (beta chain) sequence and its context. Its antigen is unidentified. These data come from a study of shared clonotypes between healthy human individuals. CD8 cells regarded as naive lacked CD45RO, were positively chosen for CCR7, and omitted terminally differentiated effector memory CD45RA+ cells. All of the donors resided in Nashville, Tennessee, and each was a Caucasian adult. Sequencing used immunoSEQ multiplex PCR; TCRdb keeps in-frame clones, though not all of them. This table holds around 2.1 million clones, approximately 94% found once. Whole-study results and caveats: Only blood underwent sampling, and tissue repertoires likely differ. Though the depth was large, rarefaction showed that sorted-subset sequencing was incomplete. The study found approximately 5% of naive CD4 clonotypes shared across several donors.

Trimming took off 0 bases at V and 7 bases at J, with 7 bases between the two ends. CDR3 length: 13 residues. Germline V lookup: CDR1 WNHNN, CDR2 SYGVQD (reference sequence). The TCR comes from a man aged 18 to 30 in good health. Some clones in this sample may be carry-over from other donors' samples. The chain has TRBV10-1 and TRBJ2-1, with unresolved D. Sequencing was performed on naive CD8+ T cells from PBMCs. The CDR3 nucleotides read TGCGCCAGCAGTGAGTCTAAAGGGAATGAGCAGTTCTTC. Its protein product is CASSESKGNEQFF.